This T cell receptor (beta chain) was obtained from a study of T cell responses to AZD1222 COVID-19 vaccine. Overall study results and limits: Clonal diversity may have been underestimated in mostly white British donors.

Generated by immunoSEQ multiplex PCR, the TCRdb table keeps only in-frame clones and is missing some. The sample holds 90,000 to 110,000 clones, about 88% seen once. Germline CDR1 is LNHDA and CDR2 is SQIVND (reference sequence). V was cut by 8 bases and J by 0 bases, with 14 bases left in between. The CDR3 spans 15 residues. This clone was seen a single time. Its antigen remains unidentified. V and J are TRBV19 and TRBJ1-3; D is unclear. This TCR came from an adult in good health. The sequencing here drew on peripheral blood, taken on day 0 of AZD1222 vaccination. The CDR3 protein is CASGPSGGSGNTIYF. CDR3 coding DNA: TGTGCCAGTGGGCCCTCCGGAGGCTCTGGAAACACCATATATTTT.